The source of this T cell receptor (beta chain) is a study of control samples from healthy donors and cancer patients. TCRdb's copy holds only in-frame clones and misses some; the assay was immunoSEQ multiplex PCR. The table lists fewer than 200,000 clones, approximately 94% of them singletons. V lost 6 bases, J lost 7 bases, and 10 bases lay in between. The CDR3 is 13 amino acids. Germline lookup yields CDR1 MDHEN and CDR2 SYDVKM. The chain uses TRBV28 and TRBJ1-6, with D perhaps matching TRBD1 (5 bases). Sample: blood. This sequence originates from a man aged 25-45 years in good health. CDR3 sequence (DNA): TGTGCCAGCAGGAAACAGGAGAATTCACCCCTCCACTTT. It codes for CASRKQENSPLHF.